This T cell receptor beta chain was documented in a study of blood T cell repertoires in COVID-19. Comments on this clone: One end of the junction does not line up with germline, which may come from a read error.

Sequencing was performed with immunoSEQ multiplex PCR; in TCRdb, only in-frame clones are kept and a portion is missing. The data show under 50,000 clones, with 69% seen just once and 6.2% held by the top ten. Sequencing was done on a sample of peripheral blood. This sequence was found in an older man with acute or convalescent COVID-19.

CDR3 nucleotides: TGTGCCAGCACTTACCGGCAGGGGGAAACCTACGAGCAGTACTTC. It is translated as CASTYRQGETYEQYF. The J gene is TRBJ2-7, the V gene TRBV6-5; 7 bases align to TRBD1. This CDR3 region has 15 residues. CDR1 is MNHEY, CDR2 SVGAGI, per germline.